What follows are 32 T cell receptor beta chains derived from one specimen sequenced in a study of T cells in Graves' hyperthyroidism and ophthalmopathy. Researchers took RNA transcripts and amplified the TCR beta CDR3 regions from them. The HTBI primer set served for first-round RT-PCR of the TCR CDR3. MiXCR was run by TCRdb on the multiplex PCR reads, yielding one entry per CDR3 protein. The sample lists around 350,000 distinct CDR3 sequences, roughly 15% occurring once. Sequenced input: blood. The receptors shown here come from a woman aged 60-75 years with Graves' ophthalmopathy.

The genes are TRBV4-1 and TRBJ1-2; D might be TRBD1 (6 bases). The CDR3 runs to 16 residues. Trimming pared 4 bases from V and 6 bases from J, leaving 21 bases between. CDR1 is MGHRA, CDR2 YSYEKL, per germline. This CDR3 is CASSPGGGRGGNGYTF. Written as DNA, the CDR3 is TGCGCCAGCAGCCCCGGGGGAGGCAGGGGTGGAAATGGCTACACCTTC.

This clonotype was detected only a few times. This sequence joins TRBV25-1 and TRBJ2-3; tentatively, D is TRBD1 (6 bases). This CDR3 comprises 18 residues. The V and J ends lost 3 bases and 2 bases respectively, with 21 bases between them. Looked up from germline, CDR1 is MGHDK and CDR2 is SYGVNS. This CDR3 is CASSDTPRGSANTDTQYF. The DNA of the CDR3 is TGTGCCAGCAGTGACACCCCGAGGGGGAGCGCGAACACAGATACGCAGTATTTT.

This clonotype was found many times. The chain carries TRBV3-1 and TRBJ2-2, with D maybe TRBD2 (6 bases). This CDR3 comprises 15 residues. Looked up from germline, CDR1 is LGHDT and CDR2 is YNNKEL (reference sequence). V lost 1 base, J lost 5 bases, and 11 bases lay in between. The chain's CDR3 is CASSQGLASTGELFF. CDR3 coding DNA: TGTGCCAGCAGCCAAGGGCTAGCGAGTACCGGGGAGCTGTTTTTT. Complete variable domain (other parts from reference TRBV3-1 and TRBJ2-2): DTAVSQTPKYLVTQMGNDKSIKCEQNLGHDTMYWYKQDSKKFLKIMFSYNNKELIINETVPNRFSPKSPDKAHLNLHINSLELGDSAVYFCASSQGLASTGELFFGEGSRLTVL.

The chain uses TRBV28 and TRBJ1-5; 7 nucleotides match TRBD1. The CDR3 runs 13 residues. The V segment lost 10 bases and the J segment 6 bases; nucleotides outside the gene matches: 9. The germline CDR1 and CDR2 sequences are MDHEN and SYDVKM. CDR3 residues: CATRTGSGQPQHF. The CDR3 bases are TGTGCCACTAGGACAGGATCGGGTCAGCCCCAGCATTTT. Filled out from reference TRBV28 and TRBJ1-5, the complete variable domain reads DVKVTQSSRYLVKRTGEKVFLECVQDMDHENMFWYRQDPGLGLRLIYFSYDVKMKEKGDIPEGYSVSREKKERFSLILESASTNQTSMYLCATRTGSGQPQHFGDGTRLSIL.

The chain is built from TRBV30 and TRBJ2-5; TRBD2 might be the D (6 bases). The V end was cut by 0 bases, the J end by 5 bases, with 13 bases between. The germline CDR1 and CDR2 sequences are GTSNPN and SVGIG (reference sequence). The length of the CDR3 is 14 residues. CDR3 nucleotide sequence: TGTGCCTGGAGTGTACTGGGGGGTAGGGAGACCCAGTACTTC. Residues: CAWSVLGGRETQYF.

This chain joins TRBV5-1 and TRBJ2-7; TRBD2 might be the D (6 bases). The CDR3 has 16 residues. The germline V gene encodes CDR1 SGHRS and CDR2 YFSETQ. The V end was cut by 4 bases, the J end by 0 bases, with 17 bases between. CDR3 nucleotide sequence: TGCGCCAGCAGCCCGGGTGGGGGGATGACCTCCTACGAGCAGTACTTC. It codes for CASSPGGGMTSYEQYF.

The chain is built from TRBV9 and TRBJ2-1, with TRBD1 matching 7 bases. From germline, CDR1 is SGDLS and CDR2 YYNGEE. This CDR3 contains 15 residues. V gave up 0 bases and J gave up 3 bases; unmatched junction bases: 3. CDR3 sequence reads: CASSVEGQYYNEQFF. CDR3 DNA sequence: TGTGCCAGCAGCGTAGAGGGACAGTACTACAATGAGCAGTTCTTC.

In regard to this clonotype: A read error may be the cause here, since a much bigger clone is one base away. The chain joins TRBV28 to TRBJ1-5, with 7 positions matching TRBD1. CDR3 length: 16 amino acids. The J segment lost 10 bases and the V segment lost 3 bases, leaving 15 bases of the junction unmatched. Per germline, CDR1 MDHEN and CDR2 SYDVKM. The CDR3 region is CASSFPSTGTPRPQHF. As DNA, the CDR3 is TGTGCCAGCAGTTTCCCCTCGACAGGGACCCCTCGCCCCCAGCATTTT.

The chain links TRBV28 to TRBJ2-7; either TRBD1 or TRBD2 may supply D (5 bases each). The ends were cut back, 4 bases at V and 3 bases at J, with 28 bases in the middle. The CDR3 runs to 19 residues. Germline CDR1 reads MDHEN; CDR2 reads SYDVKM. The CDR3 protein is CASSSGPPRGAPLYYEQYF. The CDR3 DNA follows: TGTGCCAGCAGTTCTGGACCTCCTAGAGGGGCCCCCCTGTACTACGAGCAGTACTTC.

The rearrangement uses TRBV5-4 and TRBJ2-5; D is unclear. The V and J ends lost 4 bases and 4 bases respectively, with 14 bases between them. This CDR3 spans 14 amino acids. Germline V lookup: CDR1 SGHNT, CDR2 YYREEE (reference sequence). CDR3 residues: CASSTDGTPETQYF. CDR3 DNA sequence: TGTGCCAGCAGCACCGACGGAACCCCAGAGACCCAGTACTTC. The full variable domain, completed using reference TRBV5-4 and TRBJ2-5, is ETGVTQSPTHLIKTRGQQVTLRCSSQSGHNTVSWYQQALGQGPQFIFQYYREEENGRGNFPPRFSGLQFPNYSSELNVNALELDDSALYLCASSTDGTPETQYFGPGTRLLVL.

This clonotype showed up many times. The V and J genes are TRBV11-2 and TRBJ2-3; no reliable D call. V gave up 3 bases and J gave up 1 base, with 8 bases separating them. Germline V gene data show CDR1 as SGHAT and CDR2 as FQNNGV. The CDR3 contains 14 residues. The CDR3 DNA is TGTGCCAGCAGCTTCCAATTTGGCACAGATACGCAGTATTTT. It encodes CASSFQFGTDTQYF.

This clonotype was observed many times. This chain links TRBV2 with TRBJ2-1; 14 bases are shared with TRBD2. The CDR3 sequence is 17 residues long. Germline V CDR1 and CDR2: SNHLY, FYNNEI. V lost 6 bases and J lost 4; bases outside the gene matches: 8. DNA of the CDR3: TGTGCCAGCAGGGGACTAGCGGGAGTCGGGGTTTACAATGAGCAGTTCTTC. As protein: CASRGLAGVGVYNEQFF.

This clonotype has a count of ten or more. The chain has TRBV6-2 or TRBV6-3 and TRBJ1-1; D is possibly TRBD1 (6 bases). Germline V gives CDR1 MNHEY, CDR2 SVGEGT. Trimming shortened V by 2 bases and J by 8 bases, and 12 bases separated the two germline ends. This CDR3 has 13 residues. The CDR3 DNA sequence: TGTGCCAGCAGTTACACAGGGTATGGGGAAGCTTTCTTT. Its translation: CASSYTGYGEAFF.

Ten or more counts support this clonotype. CDR3 amino acids: CASSQGQSRGEQYF. Written as DNA, the CDR3 is TGTGCCAGCTCACAGGGACAGTCCCGGGGCGAGCAGTACTTC. The chain links TRBV18 to TRBJ2-7, with TRBD1 matching 7 bases. Germline V gives CDR1 KGHSH, CDR2 LQKENI. This CDR3 is 14 amino acids long. The ends lost 4 bases at V and 6 bases at J; junction bases unmatched: 9.

The chain links TRBV9 to TRBJ2-2; 11 bases match TRBD2. The CDR3 has 15 amino acids. J lost 6 bases, V lost 1 base, and 2 bases had no gene match. Per germline, CDR1 SGDLS and CDR2 YYNGEE. The CDR3 reads CASSVTSGSSGELFF. The CDR3, as DNA: TGTGCCAGCAGCGTAACTAGCGGGAGCTCCGGGGAGCTGTTTTTT.

This clonotype was found a few times. The chain employs TRBV13 and TRBJ2-2, with 8 bases lining up with TRBD1. Germline values: CDR1 PRHDT, CDR2 FYEKMQ (reference sequence). V dropped 3 bases and J dropped 3; count of bases not matched to a gene: 6. The CDR3 totals 16 residues. Written as DNA, the CDR3 is TGTGCCAGCAGCTTCTCCACAGGGGGTCACACCGGGGAGCTGTTTTTT. Amino acids: CASSFSTGGHTGELFF.

The gene calls are TRBV4-2 and TRBJ1-1, with no clear D. The CDR3 is made up of 13 amino acids. Trimming left V 0 bases short and J 7 bases short, with 9 bases between. CDR1 LGHNA and CDR2 YNFKEQ come from the germline V gene. CDR3 DNA sequence: TGTGCCAGCAGCCAAGATGTTGCTGATGAAGCTTTCTTT. Its protein is CASSQDVADEAFF.

In this sample, this clonotype turned up many times. This sequence joins TRBV18 and TRBJ2-2; no reliable D call. Deletions cut 0 bases from V and 0 bases from J, with 5 bases between. CDR3 length: 15 residues. Germline CDR1 reads KGHSH; CDR2 reads LQKENI. CDR3 coding DNA: TGTGCCAGCTCACCACCAGAAGCGAACACCGGGGAGCTGTTTTTT. Encoded protein: CASSPPEANTGELFF.

The table lists this clonotype with many counts. This chain links TRBV7-3 with TRBJ2-7; no definite D call. The germline gives CDR1 SGHTA, CDR2 FQGTGA. The germline V and J ends were trimmed by 0 bases and 1 base, with 10 bases remaining between them. This CDR3 region has 15 residues. The CDR3, as DNA: TGTGCCAGCAGCTTAACGGGATCCGGGTCCTACGAGCAGTACTTC. Translation: CASSLTGSGSYEQYF.

In this sample, this clonotype turned up many times. The genes are TRBV10-3 and TRBJ1-1; TRBD1 aligns across 8 bases. Germline loops: CDR1 ENHRY, CDR2 SYGVKD. J was trimmed by 2 bases and V by 4 bases; bases with no gene match: 6. The CDR3 contains 15 residues. Written as DNA, the CDR3 is TGTGCCATCAGTGGACAGGGGCGAACAAACACTGAAGCTTTCTTT. It encodes CAISGQGRTNTEAFF.

This clonotype was seen ten or more times. V and J are TRBV12-3 or TRBV12-4 and TRBJ1-2; TRBD1 matches 7 bases. CDR3 length: 14 residues. The trim removed 7 bases at V and 8 bases at J, leaving 13 bases unmatched. In nucleotides, the CDR3 is TGTGCCAGCACCGATACAGGGGACTTCTACGGCTACACCTTC. It codes for CASTDTGDFYGYTF.

This sequence joins TRBV28 and TRBJ2-6; D gene ambiguous. V was pared by 3 bases and J by 2 bases, with 8 bases between. CDR3 length: 15 amino acids. Germline V gene lookup returns CDR1 MDHEN and CDR2 SYDVKM. The CDR3 region has the DNA TGTGCCAGCAGTTTCCGAGCCGCTGGGGCCAACGTCCTGACTTTC. It yields the protein CASSFRAAGANVLTF.

This clonotype was counted at least ten times. The chain couples TRBV6-1 to TRBJ2-2; the match to TRBD2 covers 13 bases. The CDR3 length is 15 residues. Per germline, CDR1 MNHNS and CDR2 SASEGT. V shed 4 bases, J shed 6 bases, and the junction held 2 bases outside the gene matches. The CDR3 sequence is CASSGGLAGAGELFF. The CDR3 DNA follows: TGTGCCAGCAGTGGCGGACTAGCGGGAGCCGGGGAGCTGTTTTTT.

This clonotype was seen repeatedly, ten times or more. The chain couples TRBV27 to TRBJ2-7, with TRBD2 matching 14 bases. The ends lost 5 bases at V and 6 bases at J; junction bases unmatched: 9. The germline V gene has CDR1 MNHEY and CDR2 SMNVEV (reference sequence). This CDR3 is built from 16 residues. The CDR3, as DNA: TGTGCCAGCAGTACCAAGGGACTAGCGGGAGTAGGCGAGCAGTACTTC. Translating gives CASSTKGLAGVGEQYF.

This clonotype was found many times. The CDR3 nucleotides read TGCAGTGCTAGAGTCGGGGGGGGTGGCAATTCACCCCTCCACTTT. It codes for CSARVGGGGNSPLHF. V usage is TRBV20-1 and J usage is TRBJ1-6; possible D gene TRBD1, 5 bases. Germline CDR1 and CDR2: DFQATT and SNEGSKA (reference sequence). CDR3 length: 15 residues. V lost 1 base and J lost 7, with 14 bases in between.

This clonotype was recorded many times. The chain joins TRBV7-9 to TRBJ2-5; D ambiguous. CDR3 length: 15 amino acids. CDR1 SEHNR and CDR2 FQNEAQ come from the germline V gene (reference sequence). Trimming left V 1 base short and J 3 bases short, with 12 bases between. The CDR3 DNA sequence: TGTGCCAGCAGCTTAGAGACCCTGTCAGAAGAGACCCAGTACTTC. Residues: CASSLETLSEETQYF.

The sample holds many counts of this clonotype. This rearrangement joins TRBV5-1 to TRBJ1-5; D is unclear. The CDR3 has 14 residues. Germline lookup yields CDR1 SGHRS and CDR2 YFSETQ. The V end lost 0 bases, the J end lost 7 bases, and 11 bases lay between the germline ends. CDR3 nucleotides: TGCGCCAGCAGCTTGGGTGGGCCCAGGCAGCCCCAGCATTTT. As protein: CASSLGGPRQPQHF. The full variable domain, with the rest looked up from reference TRBV5-1 and TRBJ1-5, is KAGVTQTPRYLIKTRGQQVTLSCSPISGHRSVSWYQQTPGQGLQFLFEYFSETQRNKGNFPGRFSGRQFSNSRSEMNVSTLELGDSALYLCASSLGGPRQPQHFGDGTRLSIL.

In its sample, this clonotype was seen once. The chain couples TRBV7-8 to TRBJ1-1; tentative D call: TRBD1 (5 bases). CDR1 and CDR2 from the germline V gene are SGHVS and FQNEAQ. The CDR3 contains 15 residues. V lost 4 bases, J lost 0 bases, and 12 bases lay in between. The CDR3 protein is CASSYRQTVNTEAFF. The CDR3 region has the DNA TGTGCCAGCAGCTATAGACAGACGGTGAACACTGAAGCTTTCTTT.

The chain links TRBV6-1 to TRBJ2-4, with D tentatively TRBD1 (6 bases). Germline loops: CDR1 MNHNS, CDR2 SASEGT. Trimming stripped 6 bases from V and 0 bases from J, with 15 bases between. This CDR3 contains 16 residues. CDR3 protein: CASRNRDAVAKNIQYF. The DNA for the CDR3 is TGTGCCAGCAGGAACAGGGATGCGGTAGCCAAAAACATTCAGTACTTC.

This clonotype was counted ten times or more. The chain links TRBV5-6 to TRBJ2-1; 8 nucleotides match TRBD1. The ends lost 0 bases at V and 11 bases at J; junction bases unmatched: 13. Germline-derived CDR1 and CDR2 are SGHDT and YYEEEE. There are 16 residues in the CDR3. For the CDR3, the DNA is TGTGCCAGCAGCTTGGAAAGGACAGGGATTACAATGAAGCAGTTCTTC. The encoded protein is CASSLERTGITMKQFF.

This clonotype was observed a few times. The chain links TRBV20-1 to TRBJ2-1, with 9 bases fitting TRBD2. Germline values: CDR1 DFQATT, CDR2 SNEGSKA (reference sequence). The CDR3 is 13 amino acids. The V segment lost 3 bases and the J segment 6 bases; nucleotides outside the gene matches: 3. The CDR3 DNA reads TGCAGTGCTAGCGGACTAGCGATCAATGAGCAGTTCTTC. It is translated as CSASGLAINEQFF.

The table lists this clonotype with many counts. The J gene is TRBJ1-1, the V gene TRBV6-1; maybe TRBD1 (6 bases). Per germline, CDR1 MNHNS and CDR2 SASEGT. The CDR3 is 14 residues long. V was shortened by 6 bases and J by 5 bases, with 16 bases between the two germline ends. CDR3 region: CASSTPGQGTEAFF. The CDR3, as DNA: TGTGCCAGCAGCACTCCGGGACAAGGGACTGAAGCTTTCTTT.